The TCR beta chain under discussion was sequenced for a study of T cells in Graves' hyperthyroidism and ophthalmopathy. There were TCR beta CDR3 regions amplified from RNA transcripts. Carried out on the TCR CDR3, a first-round RT-PCR used the HTBI primer set. TCRdb passed the multiplex PCR reads through MiXCR, listing each CDR3 protein once. Of hundreds of thousands of distinct CDR3 sequences listed, about a third are singletons. The CDR3 is made up of 16 amino acids. V was shortened by 4 bases and J by 5 bases, with 22 bases between the two germline ends. CDR1 SGHNT and CDR2 YYREEE come from the germline V gene (reference sequence). This clonotype has a handful of counts. Investigators excluded patients with uncontrolled infection, other autoimmune disease, pregnancy or lactation.

The clonotype comes from a woman between 35 and 50 years old with Graves' hyperthyroidism. The chain combines TRBV5-4 with TRBJ2-7; D may be TRBD1 or TRBD2 (6 bases each). Sequenced input: blood. The CDR3 DNA sequence: TGTGCCAGCAGCCAAGAATTCGCACAGGGACTTCACGAGCAGTACTTC. Residues: CASSQEFAQGLHEQYF.